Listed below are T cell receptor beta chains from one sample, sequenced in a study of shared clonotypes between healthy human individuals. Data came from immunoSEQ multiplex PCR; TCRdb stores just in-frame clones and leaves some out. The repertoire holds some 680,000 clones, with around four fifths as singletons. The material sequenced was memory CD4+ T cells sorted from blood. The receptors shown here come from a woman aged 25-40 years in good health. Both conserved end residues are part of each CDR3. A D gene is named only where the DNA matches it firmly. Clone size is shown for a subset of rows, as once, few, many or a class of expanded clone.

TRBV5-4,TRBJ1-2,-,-,CASSPPTYLGNYGYTF,TGTGCCAGCAGCCCGCCGACCTATCTCGGGAACTATGGCTACACCTTC
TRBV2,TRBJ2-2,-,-,CASSGGLAGELFF,TGTGCCAGCAGTGGAGGGCTTGCCGGGGAGCTGTTTTTT
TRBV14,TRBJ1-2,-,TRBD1,CASSPTQGAHGYTF,TGTGCCAGCAGCCCAACACAGGGGGCCCATGGCTACACCTTC
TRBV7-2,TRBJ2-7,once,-,CASSSESRISEQYF,TGTGCCAGCAGCTCCGAATCTAGGATATCCGAGCAGTACTTC
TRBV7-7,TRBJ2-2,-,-,CASSLTAGVNTGELFF,TGTGCCAGCAGCTTAACGGCAGGGGTAAACACCGGGGAGCTGTTTTTT
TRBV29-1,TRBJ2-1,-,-,CSVESVLAYNEQFF,TGCAGCGTTGAATCCGTCCTAGCCTACAATGAGCAGTTCTTC
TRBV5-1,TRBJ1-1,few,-,CASSFSGPENTEAFF,TGCGCCAGCAGCTTTTCGGGACCGGAGAACACTGAAGCTTTCTTT
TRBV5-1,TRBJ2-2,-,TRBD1,CATTGGETGELFF,TGCGCCACGACAGGGGGGGAGACCGGGGAGCTGTTTTTT
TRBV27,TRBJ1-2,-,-,CASSPWTAFTYGYTF,TGTGCCAGCAGTCCTTGGACAGCCTTTACGTATGGCTACACCTTC
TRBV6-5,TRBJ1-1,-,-,CASSYGLGRGDTEAFF,TGTGCCAGCAGTTACGGATTGGGGAGGGGTGACACTGAAGCTTTCTTT
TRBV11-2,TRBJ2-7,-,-,CASSLVFSSEQYF,TGTGCCAGCAGCTTAGTATTCTCCTCCGAGCAGTACTTC
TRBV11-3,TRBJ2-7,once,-,CASSLDLSGADTYEQYF,TGTGCCAGCAGCTTAGATCTGAGTGGGGCGGATACCTACGAGCAGTACTTC
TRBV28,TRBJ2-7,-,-,CASSPPRQGIYEQYF,TGTGCCAGCAGCCCCCCCAGGCAGGGGATCTACGAGCAGTACTTC
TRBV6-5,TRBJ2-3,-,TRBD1,CASSFSGQGYPDTQYF,TGTGCCAGCAGTTTTTCCGGACAGGGTTATCCAGATACGCAGTATTTT
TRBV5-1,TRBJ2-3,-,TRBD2,CASSFLAGVSDTQYF,TGCGCCAGCAGCTTCCTAGCGGGAGTCTCAGATACGCAGTATTTT
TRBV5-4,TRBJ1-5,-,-,CASSLGTSGNQPQHF,TGTGCCAGCAGCTTGGGGACATCGGGCAATCAGCCCCAGCATTTT
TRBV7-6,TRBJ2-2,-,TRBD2,CASSPRGDSGGTGELFF,TGTGCCAGCAGCCCCCGGGGTGATAGCGGGGGGACCGGGGAGCTGTTTTTT
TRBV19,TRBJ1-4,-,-,CASSPPEDTNEKLFF,TGTGCCAGTAGTCCGCCTGAGGACACAAATGAAAAACTGTTTTTT
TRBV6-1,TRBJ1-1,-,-,CASMSFMNTEAFF,TGTGCCAGCATGTCTTTCATGAACACTGAAGCTTTCTTT
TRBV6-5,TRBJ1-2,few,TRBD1,CASSYSGTVGGYTF,TGTGCCAGCAGTTACTCGGGGACAGTCGGTGGCTACACCTTC
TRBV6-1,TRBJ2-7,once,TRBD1,CASSNRGSPYEQYF,TGTGCCAGCAGTAACAGGGGGTCCCCCTACGAGCAGTACTTC
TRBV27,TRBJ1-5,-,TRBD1,CASSSSGTGFLQPQHF,TGTGCCAGCAGTTCCTCCGGGACAGGGTTCCTTCAGCCCCAGCATTTT
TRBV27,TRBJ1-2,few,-,CASKTPASANYGYTF,TGTGCCAGCAAAACCCCCGCAAGTGCTAACTATGGCTACACCTTC
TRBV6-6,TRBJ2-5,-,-,CASSYPGRETQYF,TGTGCCAGCAGTTACCCAGGGAGAGAGACCCAGTACTTC
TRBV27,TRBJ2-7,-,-,CASSPLDRSYEQYF,TGTGCCAGCAGTCCCTTGGACCGCTCCTACGAGCAGTACTTC
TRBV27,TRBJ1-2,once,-,CASNQEDNTNYGYTF,TGTGCCAGCAATCAGGAGGACAATACTAACTATGGCTACACCTTC
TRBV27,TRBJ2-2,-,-,CASSLSGTNTGELFF,TGTGCCAGCAGTTTATCGGGGACCAACACCGGGGAGCTGTTTTTT
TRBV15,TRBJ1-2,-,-,CATSGAPPRAYYGYTF,TGTGCCACCAGCGGGGCACCACCGAGGGCCTACTATGGCTACACCTTC
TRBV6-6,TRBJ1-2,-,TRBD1,CASRHWDRDSYGYTF,TGTGCCAGCAGACATTGGGACAGGGATTCCTATGGCTACACCTTC
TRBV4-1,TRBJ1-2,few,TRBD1,CASSSQAGQGAEGYTF,TGCGCCAGCAGCTCGCAGGCCGGACAGGGGGCGGAAGGCTACACCTTC
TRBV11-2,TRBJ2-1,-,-,CASSLTEQFF,TGTGCCAGCAGCTTAACCGAGCAGTTCTTC